Given below is one TCR beta chain in context. This sample was included in a study of Graves' ophthalmopathy and Graves' hyperthyroidism. Using RNA transcripts, the TCR beta CDR3 regions were amplified. RT-PCR was first run with HTBI primers, then multiplex PCR in a second round. TCRdb processed the multiplex PCR reads anew with MiXCR; each CDR3 protein has one entry. The sample has 1 million to 1.3 million distinct CDR3 sequences; roughly two fifths are singletons. Hyperthyroidism in these 18- to 65-year-old patients was newly diagnosed, lasting under 2 months. Thyroid ultrasound, orbital computed tomography, TRAb, serum thyroxine and clinical symptoms formed the basis of diagnosis. V dropped 0 bases and J dropped 3 bases, with 18 bases sitting between them. This CDR3 contains 18 residues.

Sequencing used peripheral blood or thyroid tissue (not recorded which). The TCR sequence derives from an adult man with Graves' hyperthyroidism. This chain joins TRBV12-3 or TRBV12-4 and TRBJ1-5; D is possibly TRBD1 (5 bases). The CDR3 DNA is TGTGCCAGCAGTTTAGCGGCCCGGGGGATTAGGGTCAATCAGCCCCAGCATTTT. Translated, it gives CASSLAARGIRVNQPQHF.